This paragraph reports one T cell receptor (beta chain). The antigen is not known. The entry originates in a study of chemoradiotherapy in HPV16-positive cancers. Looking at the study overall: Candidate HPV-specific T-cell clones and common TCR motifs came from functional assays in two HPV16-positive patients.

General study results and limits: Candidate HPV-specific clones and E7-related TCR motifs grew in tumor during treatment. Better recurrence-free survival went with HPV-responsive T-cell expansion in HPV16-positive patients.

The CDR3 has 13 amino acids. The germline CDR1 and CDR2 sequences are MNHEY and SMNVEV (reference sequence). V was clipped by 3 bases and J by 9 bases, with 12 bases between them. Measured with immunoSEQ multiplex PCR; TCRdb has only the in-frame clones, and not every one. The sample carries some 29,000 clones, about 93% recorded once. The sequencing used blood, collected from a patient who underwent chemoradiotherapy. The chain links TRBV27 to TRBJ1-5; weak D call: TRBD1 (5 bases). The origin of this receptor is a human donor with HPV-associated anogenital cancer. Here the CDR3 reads CASSLGPPRPQHF. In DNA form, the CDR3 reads TGTGCCAGCAGTTTGGGGCCCCCAAGGCCCCAGCATTTT.